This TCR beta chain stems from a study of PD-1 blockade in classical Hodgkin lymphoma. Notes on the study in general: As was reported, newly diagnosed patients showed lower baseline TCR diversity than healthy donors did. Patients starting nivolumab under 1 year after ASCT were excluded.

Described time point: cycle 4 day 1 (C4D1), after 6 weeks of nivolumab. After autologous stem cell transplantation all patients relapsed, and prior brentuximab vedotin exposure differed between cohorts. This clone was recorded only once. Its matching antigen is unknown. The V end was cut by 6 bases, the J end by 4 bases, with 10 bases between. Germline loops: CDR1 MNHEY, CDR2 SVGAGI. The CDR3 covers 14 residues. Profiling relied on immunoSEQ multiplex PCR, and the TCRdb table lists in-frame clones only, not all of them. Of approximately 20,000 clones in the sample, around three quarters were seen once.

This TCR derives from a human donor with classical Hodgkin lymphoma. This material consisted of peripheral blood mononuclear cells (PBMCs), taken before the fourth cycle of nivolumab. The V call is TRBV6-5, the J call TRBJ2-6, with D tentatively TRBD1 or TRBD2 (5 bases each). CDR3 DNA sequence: TGTGCCAGCAGCGGGGCCCGAGGGGCCAACGTCCTGACTTTC. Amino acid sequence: CASSGARGANVLTF.